The clone carrying this T cell receptor (beta chain) was detected a few times. Its antigen is still unknown. The CDR3 has 11 residues. V lost 7 bases and J lost 5, with 9 bases in between. Per the germline V gene, CDR1 is MNHEY and CDR2 is SVGAGI. This entry belongs to a study of T-cell reconstitution after alpha-beta-depleted transplantation in children. Overall study results and limits: Reportedly, roughly two months post-transplant, alpha-beta T cells arose from several hundred expanded graft clones. One year after transplant, T-cell counts and diversity came mostly from newly produced T cells.

TCRbeta library construction was performed incorporating unique molecular identifiers. Each CDR3 protein is one row after TCRdb ran MiXCR on the PCR reads. The sample has hundreds of thousands of distinct CDR3 sequences, 9.5% to 13% seen once. The chain links TRBV6-5 to TRBJ2-7; a weak D match, TRBD2 (5 bases). Sequencing used PBMCs, obtained before TCRalphabeta/CD19-depleted stem cell transplant. The sequence derives from a boy in the first two years of life with acute myeloid leukemia, due to receive a stem cell transplant. The CDR3: CASISGDEQYF. As DNA, the CDR3 is TGTGCCAGCATCAGCGGCGACGAGCAGTACTTC.